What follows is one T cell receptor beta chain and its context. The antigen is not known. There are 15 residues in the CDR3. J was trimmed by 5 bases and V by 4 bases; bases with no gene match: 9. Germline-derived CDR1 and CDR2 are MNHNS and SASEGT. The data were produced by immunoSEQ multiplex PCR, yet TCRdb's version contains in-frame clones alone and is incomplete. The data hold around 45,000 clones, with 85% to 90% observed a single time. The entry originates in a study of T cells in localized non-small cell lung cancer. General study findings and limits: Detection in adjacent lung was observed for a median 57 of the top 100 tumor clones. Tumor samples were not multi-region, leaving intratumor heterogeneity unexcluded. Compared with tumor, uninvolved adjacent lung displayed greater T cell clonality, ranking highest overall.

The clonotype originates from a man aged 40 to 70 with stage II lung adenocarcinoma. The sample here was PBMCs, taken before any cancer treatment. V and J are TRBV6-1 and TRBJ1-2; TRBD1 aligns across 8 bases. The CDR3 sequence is CASSGLQGARYGYTF. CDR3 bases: TGTGCCAGCAGTGGACTCCAGGGGGCGCGATATGGCTACACCTTC.